The sequence of this T cell receptor beta chain was determined in a study of response to subunit inactivated influenza vaccine. Study observations and caveats: It was suggested by the authors that few new T cells are recruited by each seasonal influenza vaccination.

TCRdb fed the RT-PCR reads into MiXCR, producing one record per CDR3 protein. The sample has hundreds of thousands of distinct CDR3 sequences, less than 10% seen once. Trimming left V 0 bases short and J 2 bases short, with 10 bases between. Germline V gene data show CDR1 as GTSNPN and CDR2 as SVGIG (reference sequence). The CDR3 extends over 14 amino acids. As for this clonotype: Its target is unknown.

This TCR was sampled from a man aged 50 to 69 who received an inactivated influenza vaccine. The sample in question was PBMCs from blood, obtained around 25 months after vaccination. The rearrangement uses TRBV30 and TRBJ1-2; D unresolved. CDR3 loop: CAWSVLRTNYGYTF. CDR3 DNA sequence: TGTGCCTGGAGTGTACTTCGGACCAACTATGGCTACACCTTC.